This record covers a single T cell receptor (beta chain). This clone showed up just a few times. Its antigen is not yet known. It is likely a read error: a sequence one base away is far more abundant. This CDR3 is also generated by other DNA sequences in the sample. From the germline V gene, CDR1 is MDHEN and CDR2 is SYDVKM. From the cysteine up to the phenylalanine, the CDR3 has a length of 14 residues. The entry retains the CDR3 DNA only, 42 bases that are in frame from base 1. The data originate from a study of cytomegalovirus exposure and HLA in healthy donors (dated by TCRdb to 2015 to 2018). Concerning the study at large: According to an earlier analysis of 587 of the donors, about 179 million T cells yielded roughly 110 million unique TCR beta sequences and roughly 280 Gb of sequence data. About 280 gigabases of sequencing data and around 90 million unique TCR sequences made up an early release that covered approximately 650 HLA-typed donors. The genetic ancestry cluster associated with self-reported Caucasian donors included 81% of the approximately 400 genotyped donors. The study aimed to test whether cataloging public T cell receptors could reveal signatures of past pathogen exposure. The study profiled the T cell repertoires of approximately 700 subjects by immunosequencing and related them to cytomegalovirus serostatus. A separate validation cohort of approximately 120 different subjects was used in addition to the roughly 720-subject first cohort. The study combined high-throughput TCR immunosequencing, statistical association of individual TCRs with disease status, and machine learning to predict cytomegalovirus infection status. A later analysis re-analyzed previously published TCR beta repertoires from 600 to 850 donors and added high-resolution HLA genotyping to study TCR occurrence patterns. In the later analysis, no new phenotypic data were used to find candidate immune exposures; instead, reliance was placed on TCR beta sequences and their occurrence across donors. In an earlier analysis of roughly 600 of the donors, high-throughput TCR beta sequencing was used to judge whether each TCR beta V gene segment behaved as functional or pseudogenic. Alongside the repertoire data, information on donor age, sex, ethnicity and CMV serostatus was compiled. A later genetic analysis used genome-wide SNP genotypes for about 65% of the roughly 700 donors, treating that subset as a discovery cohort. Every discovery cohort repertoire had been produced on one sequencing platform. Both class I and class II loci were covered by HLA typing, at four-digit resolution. Typing coverage differed by locus: A, B, C, DRB1 and DQB1 were typed in roughly 620-630 donors, DQA1 in around 500, DPA1 in approximately 600, and DPB1 in around 440. Several DR-DQ haplotypes were handled as single units for association and clustering, since linkage in the cohort was strong. Among some 410 genotyped donors of the cohort, an average of roughly 240,000 unique TCR beta nucleotide sequences were sequenced per donor, roughly 18% of them non-productive. The research as a whole found: In this cohort, only TCR beta chains were sequenced, and detectable features were limited by the absence of alpha or paired-chain data. Cytomegalovirus status was reported to be diagnosed by the classifier with high specificity and sensitivity in both the original and validation cohorts. A further reported finding was that TCR beta sequences accurately predicted the HLA-A and HLA-B alleles for most subjects in the first cohort. Assigning TCR associations to individual alleles was difficult when HLA alleles, especially DR and DQ, strongly co-occurred. Across donors, most TCR sequences were observed very rarely, whereas some public TCRs were present in many individuals. In a later analysis, HLA-associated TCR beta chains were found to be more clonally expanded and to have lower generation probabilities than equally common non-associated chains. The presence/absence analyses assumed that sequencing depth was roughly uniform across donors, and that assumption may not be true. In a later analysis, most CMV-associated TCR beta chains were found to appear HLA-restricted, with HLA associations seemingly driven largely by CMV exposure. A later analysis associated about 18,000 TCR beta sequences with specific HLA alleles at a false discovery rate of 0.05. An earlier analysis of around 540 of the donors showed that most TCR beta V segments appeared in productive rearrangements either about 90% or about 30% of the time, which broadly matched IMGT annotations. Compared with the approximately 670-donor mean, donors in an Asian-associated ancestry cluster had fewer N-insertions in productive TCRs, according to a later genetic analysis. Because HLA typing was missing for some donors at each locus, association tests included only the typed subset. In a later analysis, TCR association rates were found to vary across HLA loci, with the most associated TCRs seen for DRB1 alleles and the fewest for HLA-C alleles. CMV serostatus was the only immune exposure information available for the cohort. According to the authors, the approach could potentially be generalized to other disease states and immunological phenotypes. Some IMGT-functional V segments, including TRBV6-2 and TRBV6-3, could not be told apart with the 87-base-pair reads, so those segments were excluded. Linkage disequilibrium might explain the correlated functional status among segregating V segments, but an unknown experimental factor could not be excluded. A cluster of highly shared sequence variants was judged likely to represent a technical artifact of the sequencing pipeline. In vitro tests confirmed that a few of the cytomegalovirus-associated TCR beta chains recognize cytomegalovirus antigens. A total of 164 TCR beta chains were listed by the study as associated with cytomegalovirus. In a later analysis, several top co-occurrence clusters were reported to appear linked to parvovirus B19, influenza, CMV and Epstein-Barr virus. The earlier analysis of approximately 540 of the donors excluded fewer than 20 rarely observed V segments, including chromosome 9 orphons, because counts were too low. V-gene and J-gene trimming of TCR beta chains was associated with a missense DCLRE1C variant in a later genetic analysis, and the association was replicated in an independent cohort.

The cohort was made up of under 800 healthy bone marrow donors. Cohort members were all nominally healthy when sampled, although unrecorded immune exposures were likely present. The donor tested CMV seropositive and was one of the 289 seropositive cohort members. Each donor provided a peripheral blood sample, and peripheral blood mononuclear cells were used for TCR beta sequencing. The Qiagen DNeasy Blood Extraction Kit was used to extract genomic DNA from the blood cell samples. Libraries were built with the immunoSEQ multiplex PCR assay. A mixture of 60 forward primers for TCR Vbeta segments and 13 reverse primers for TCR Jbeta segments was used in the multiplex PCR. The CDR3 region of rearranged TCR beta genes was amplified from genomic DNA by a multiplex PCR assay. Amplified TCR beta libraries were sequenced as 87-base-pair reads on the Illumina HiSeq System. From the authors' description of their analysis: In a later analysis, around 80 million unique TCR beta chains were counted across the approximately 620 repertoires, and roughly 10 million of these chains were shared by at least two donors. Raw reads were error-corrected and collapsed into unique sequences with a nearest-neighbor algorithm that merged closely related sequences to remove PCR and sequencing errors. Alignment of CDR3 sequences to IMGT reference sequences was used to assign V, D and J gene segments. For a sequence to be retained, a match of at least six nucleotides was required to both a V gene segment and a J gene segment. A rearrangement counted as productive if the CDR3 had no stop codons and remained in frame with V and J, and every other rearrangement counted as non-productive. CDR3 was defined by IMGT convention, running from the second conserved V-encoded cysteine to the conserved J-encoded phenylalanine. Sequences without an unambiguous match to a single V gene segment were excluded from the earlier analysis of 450 to 750 of the donors. In an earlier analysis of some 590 of the donors, a V segment was called functional when productive rearrangements were above 56.7%, and segregating when the standard deviation between donors exceeded 5%. A statistical classification framework was built for diagnosing cytomegalovirus status from the catalog of TCR beta chain sequences. In a later analysis, TCR nucleotide sequences were compared against IMGT/GENE-DB human TR gene sequences so that V and J genes could be assigned. A later analysis assigned CDR3 sequences and most-parsimonious VDJ recombination scenarios with the TCRdist pipeline. A later analysis defined each TCR beta chain by its CDR3 amino acid sequence plus V-gene family, and excluded reads lacking a unique V-gene family. A later analysis removed 592 highly shared, low-generation-probability nucleotide sequences to deal with suspected cross-contamination and a sequencing artifact. In a later analysis, a clonal expansion index was calculated for each public chain from normalized within-repertoire ranks of inferred template counts. A later analysis computed generation probabilities with a VDJ recombination model fitted to out-of-frame rearrangements, and checked the results against IGoR. In a later analysis, hypergeometric tests were used to score TCR-TCR, TCR-HLA and TCR-CMV co-occurrence, with a repertoire-size bias correction applied to TCR pairs. In a later analysis, false discovery rates were estimated by permuting HLA or CMV assignments 20 times. In a later analysis, co-occurring TCRs were grouped using DBSCAN, with TCRdist sequence similarity added in when clustering inside HLA-allele-positive subsets. Repertoires with fewer than 30,000 or more than 120,000 public chains were left out of co-occurrence clustering, as were five repertoires with anomalous nucleotide sharing. Here the immuneACCESS table is served through TCRdb, limited to in-frame sequences with V and J called. Missing clones are a known gap in these copies; in checked studies unresolved V genes cover under half, and the rest lacks a known reason. From that table come the V and J calls and clone size; the DNA was used to work out D and trimming. The sample contains around 110,000 clones, about 79% of them found a single time. 2.5% to 3% of the sample goes to the ten largest clones.

Material for sequencing was PBMCs. This receptor was identified in a woman aged 18-35 years in good health and CMV-seropositive. The receptor chain draws on TRBV28 and TRBJ2-7, with TRBD1 as a weak D call on 6 bases. CDR3 reads: CASSRTDLMYEQYF. The sequence in DNA is TGTGCCAGCAGCCGGACAGACCTTATGTACGAGCAGTACTTT.